This T cell receptor (beta chain) appears in the sequencing data of a study of cytotoxic CD8 clonotypes in ibrutinib-treated CLL. On the study more broadly: Responses: around 24 partial, 2 complete; after median roughly 68 months, about 15 stayed remitted, 12 progressed. Study results and limitations: Clonality showed a rise at ibrutinib response that reversed toward baseline at progression. Clonality (at baseline) was higher than in age-matched healthy donors and tracked circulating CD8+ T-cell counts. Treatment saw public clonotypes, which were uncommon, either contract or stay stable.

TCRdb keeps only in-frame clones here, not all; method: immunoSEQ multiplex PCR. This sample has some 120,000 clones; less than 90% occur once, and the top ten carry 3% to 4%. CDR3 length: 15 amino acids. Trimming stripped 4 bases from V and 6 bases from J, with 16 bases between. CDR1 is SGHNT and CDR2 is YYREEE in the germline V gene (reference sequence). A note on this clone: Its antigen is still unknown.

The sequencing used PBMCs, collected after 24 months of ibrutinib treatment. The chain links TRBV5-4 to TRBJ2-2; D not resolved. The receptor was isolated from a human donor with chronic lymphocytic leukemia. The DNA of the CDR3 is TGTGCCAGCAGCCTCCGGACGGGTTCGGCCGGGGAGCTGTTTTTT. It codes for CASSLRTGSAGELFF.